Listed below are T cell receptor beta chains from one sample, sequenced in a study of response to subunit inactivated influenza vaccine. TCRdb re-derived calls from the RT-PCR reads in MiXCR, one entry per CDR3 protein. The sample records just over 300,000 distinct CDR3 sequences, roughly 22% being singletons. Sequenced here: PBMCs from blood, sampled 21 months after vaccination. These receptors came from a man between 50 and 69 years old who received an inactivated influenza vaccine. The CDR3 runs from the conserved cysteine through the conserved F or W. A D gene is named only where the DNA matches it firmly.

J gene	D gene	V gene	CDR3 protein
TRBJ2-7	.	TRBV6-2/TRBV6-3	CASSYSLARQTYEQYF
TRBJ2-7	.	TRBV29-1	CSVARRERQGTYEQYF
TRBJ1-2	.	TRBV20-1	CSAREPGLTF
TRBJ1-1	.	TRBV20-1	CSAREGATEAFF
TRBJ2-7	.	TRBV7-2	CASSLVGHNYEQYF
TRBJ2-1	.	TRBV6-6	CASSYASAEQFF
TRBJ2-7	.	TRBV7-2	CASSLVPGGTLYEQYF
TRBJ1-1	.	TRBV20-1	CSASRQRNTEAFF
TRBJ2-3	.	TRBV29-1	CSVDQTSPDTQYF
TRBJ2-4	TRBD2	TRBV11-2	CASSDGLAGDKYENIQYF
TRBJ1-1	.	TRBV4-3	CASSLTTRTEAFF
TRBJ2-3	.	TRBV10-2	CASTPPWSDTQYF
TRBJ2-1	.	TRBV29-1	CSVERRSSYNEQFF
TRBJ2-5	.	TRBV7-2	CASSPTGAGLETQYF
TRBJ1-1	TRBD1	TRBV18	CASSPAQGANTEAFF
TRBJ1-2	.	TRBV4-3	CASSQVEGYGYTF
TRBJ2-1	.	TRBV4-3	CASSQGNRFSYNEQFF
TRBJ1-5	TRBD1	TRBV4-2	CASSPGTGLSNQPQHF
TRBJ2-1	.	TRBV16	CASSPNNEQFF
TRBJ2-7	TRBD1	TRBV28	CASSLYNRGLYEQYF
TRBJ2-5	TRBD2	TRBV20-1	CSARRFLTSGQETQYF
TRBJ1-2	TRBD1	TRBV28	CASSFGAGGYGYTF
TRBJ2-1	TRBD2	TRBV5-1	CASRLAGGPHNEQFF
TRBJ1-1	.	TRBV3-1	CASSQVGPSEAFF
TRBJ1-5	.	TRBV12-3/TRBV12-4	CASSSAGFQPQHF
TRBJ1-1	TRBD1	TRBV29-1	CSFTYRGRGTEAFF
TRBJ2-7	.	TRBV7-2	CASSSKLGEQYF
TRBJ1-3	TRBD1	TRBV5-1	CASSPQAGGGGNTIYF
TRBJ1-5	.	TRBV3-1	CASSQGTQPQHF
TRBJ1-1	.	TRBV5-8	CASSRPGWGTEAFF
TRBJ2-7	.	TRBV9	CASSPGLRAGEQYF